This TCR beta chain was captured in a study of blood T cell repertoires in COVID-19 (dated by TCRdb to 2020 to 2021). Concerning the study at large: Samples from collaborators originated in the United States, Italy and Spain and spanned both the acute and convalescent phases of COVID-19. The prospective study material was composed of cDNA or gDNA derived from T cells, B-cell-depleted T cells, or PBMCs. Deeply sampled blood TCRbeta repertoires from subjects exposed to, actively infected with, or recovered from COVID-19 were included in the dataset. A freely available public database, intended as a resource for researchers studying the immune response to SARS-CoV-2, is where the repertoires were released. Samples came from the ongoing ImmuneRACE study (first 160 participants) plus 1,254 subjects from 6 global collaborators. Nearly every sample came with metadata listing a de-identified subject ID, COVID-19 status, age in years and sex. Where available, HLA class I and class II types were taken from metadata supplied by the sample provider and were not determined by assay-based typing. The full study reports these points: How much clinical and demographic metadata was included differed by source and by participant, and the metadata was provided uncurated.

V is cut back by 0 bases and J by 0 bases, with 0 bases in the junction unmatched. Spanning cysteine to phenylalanine, the CDR3 consists of 17 amino acids. Solely the CDR3 DNA is kept, with 51 bases framed from the first base. CDR1 and CDR2 are drawn from the germline V gene: SGHTA, FQGNSA. Concerning this clone itself: No antigen is known for it. Base qualities are missing; no much larger clone stands one base away.

TCRbeta CDR3 regions were amplified from genomic DNA using the immunoSEQ Assay, a bias-controlled multiplex PCR. Per the source publication's procedure: The number of nucleated cells in each sample was estimated by amplification of reference gene primers within the assay. To quantify the absolute abundance of each unique TCRbeta CDR3 rearrangement, sequence reads were collapsed and filtered. For each sample, productive Simpson clonality was calculated as the square root of Simpson's diversity index over productive rearrangements. TCRdb stores this immuneACCESS table with in-frame sequences only. Part of the clones is absent; in the studies checked, under half of the shortfall reflects unresolved V genes, and no reason is known for the rest. For V, J and clone size, that table is used; D and trimming come from the DNA. For this sample the table gives 300,000 to 400,000 clones, of which roughly 90% were detected only once. The ten most abundant clones make up around 3% of the sample.

At one collaborating source in Seattle, patients were enrolled during active infection and were followed longitudinally through the course of disease. Whole blood was collected in K2EDTA tubes by collaborating institutions according to the institutions' own protocols. For TCRbeta analysis, collaborators shipped samples in one of three forms: frozen whole blood, isolated PBMCs, or DNA extracted from either of those sample types. Recombination connected TRBV7-2 to TRBJ1-3; 12 bases in the junction line up with TRBD1. This TCR derives from a woman aged 25-40 years with COVID-19, enrolled during active disease. Sample: peripheral blood. The CDR3 region reads CASSLAGQGASGNTIYF. The DNA is TGTGCCAGCAGCTTAGCGGGACAGGGGGCCTCTGGAAACACCATATATTTT.